This TCR beta chain was observed in a study of regulatory T cells in long-lasting Graves disease (dated by TCRdb to 2020 to 2022). A note on the overall study: Persistent Graves' disease meant more than 5 years of antithyroid drug treatment with TSH receptor autoantibodies that stayed positive. This study used TCR sequencing and RNA sequencing of peripheral blood to compare persistent Graves' disease patients against newly diagnosed Graves' disease patients. The study took place in China and was registered as a clinical trial. Antithyroid drugs had been taken for about 10.3 years on average by persistent Graves' disease patients in the clinical cohort. A total of around 33 samples underwent TCR sequencing, from about 13 patients with persistent Graves' disease and roughly 20 patients with newly diagnosed Graves' disease.

V lost 2 bases and J lost 5 bases; the stretch between them is 7 bases long. From the cysteine through the phenylalanine, the CDR3 covers 12 amino acids. The entry retains the CDR3 DNA only, 36 bases that are in frame from base 1. CDR1 and CDR2, per the germline V gene (reference sequence), are LGHDT and YNNKEL. The method behind the library was multiplex PCR. Sequencing relied on an Illumina HiSeq 4000. CDR3 regions were amplified by Arm-PCR with iRepertoire HTBI primers to construct TCR beta libraries. Before sequencing, the PCR products underwent gel purification. As for how the authors treated the data: Gene usage analysis of CDR3 amino acid clonotypes used the 55 to 65 TRBV and 14 TRBJ segments found across samples. Filtered high-quality paired reads were merged into contigs using COPE and FqMerger. Contigs were aligned with BLAST to IMGT TRBV, TRBD and TRBJ reference genes, and CDR3 was defined per IMGT. Any clonotype with a frequency above 0.1% was classified as a highly expanded clone. Shannon entropy was used to measure repertoire diversity, and the Gini coefficient was used to measure V-J evenness. Public clonotypes were defined as clonotypes shared by more than one individual. The public reads were reprocessed in TCRdb via fastp at Q25 and MiXCR, keeping in-frame beta chains. Identical CDR3 proteins give one entry, which carries the most common genes and DNA. These V and J calls originate from TCRdb's pipeline instead of the authors' own analysis. The sample has roughly 500,000 distinct CDR3 sequences on record, about a fifth of them singletons. The ten biggest clones cover roughly 8% of the sample.

Overall study results and their limits: The study examined only peripheral blood because the primary lesion, thyroid tissue, could not be accessed. The small sample size was acknowledged by the authors as a limitation that may reduce accuracy. Compared with newly diagnosed patients, persistent Graves' disease patients had lower TCR Shannon entropy and fewer highly expanded clones, which suggests clonal expansion. Sequencing and analysis were restricted to the TCR beta chain. Patients with persistent disease shared more public clonotypes (fewer than 3,000) than newly diagnosed patients did (about 1,000). Preferential use of TRBV28, TRBJ1-2 and TRBJ2-5 was observed in persistent disease, whereas TRBV20-1 and TRBJ2-1 were favored in newly diagnosed disease.

This specimen's time point label, per the study, means: persistent/refractory GD, antithyroid drugs over 5 years with positive TRAb. For both TCR sequencing and RNA sequencing, RNA was extracted from PBMCs using TRIzol. Graves' disease was diagnosed according to American Thyroid Association guidelines. Patients were recruited from an endocrinology department in Xi'an, China. Each patient gave roughly 8.4 milliliters of peripheral blood, collected in an EDTA anticoagulant tube. Ficoll Paque Plus density gradient separation was used to isolate PBMCs, and no further T cell sorting was performed. An Agilent 2100 Bioanalyzer and agarose gel were used to check RNA quality, and a NanoDrop 2000 was used to measure RNA concentration. This clonotype appeared many times. Its antigen is unknown. Within one base of it there is no much larger clone, and no base qualities were kept.

Sequenced here: peripheral blood mononuclear cells (PBMCs), sampled when the disease was refractory, from a patient treated with antithyroid drugs. Here the chain combines TRBV3-1 and TRBJ2-7; TRBD2 is possibly the D segment (5 matching bases). This receptor was taken from a female donor with Graves disease. The CDR3 protein: CASSQLGDEQYF. The nucleotides are TGTGCCAGCAGCCAACTCGGGGACGAGCAGTACTTC.